The 2 T cell receptor beta chains given below trace back to one sample, sequenced in a study of graft-versus-host responses after intestinal transplantation. Assay used: immunoSEQ multiplex PCR; TCRdb lists only in-frame clones, some missing. The sample comprises fewer than 10,000 clones, approximately 97% of which are singletons, and about 0.25% rests with the top ten. Sample: PBMCs, taken 23 days after intestinal transplant. These receptors all come from a human patient who received an intestinal transplant, so some T cells may come from the graft donor.

This sequence joins TRBV7-8 and TRBJ2-1, with unresolved D. Germline V gene data show CDR1 as SGHVS and CDR2 as FQNEAQ. V lost 1 base and J lost 7, with 17 bases in between. The CDR3 runs to 16 residues. The CDR3: CASSLEALTDWNEQFF. The CDR3 bases are TGTGCCAGCAGCTTAGAGGCGCTGACTGATTGGAATGAGCAGTTCTTC. The whole variable domain, filled in from reference TRBV7-8 and TRBJ2-1, reads GAGVSQSPRYKVAKRGQDVALRCDPISGHVSLFWYQQALGQGPEFLTYFQNEAQLDKSGLPSDRFFAERPEGSVSTLKIQRTQQEDSAVYLCASSLEALTDWNEQFFGPGTRLTVL.

The table lists this clone with a count of one. The V and J genes are TRBV2 and TRBJ1-1; 8 bases align to TRBD1. Germline V gene lookup returns CDR1 SNHLY and CDR2 FYNNEI. V lost 6 bases to trimming and J lost 4 bases; unmatched junction nucleotides: 4. The CDR3 extends over 13 amino acids. As DNA, the CDR3 is TGTGCCAGCAGCGCCAGGGGGCGCACTGAAGCTTTCTTT. This translates into CASSARGRTEAFF.